The rows below give T cell receptor beta chains drawn from one sample of a study of shared clonotypes between healthy human individuals. The protocol was immunoSEQ multiplex PCR, while the TCRdb copy is restricted to in-frame clones and leaves out a portion. Here the sample spans under 750,000 clones, 72% being singletons. Sample: memory CD4+ T cells sorted from blood. The receptors originated from a woman aged 25 to 39 in good health. Each CDR3 is given without its conserved first and last residue.

v_call | cdr3_aa
TRBV6-1 | ASSEGLAGGREQF
TRBV7-6 | ASSLAALGYDEKLF
TRBV28 | ASSLTGTGHGELF
TRBV15 | ATSWGGRGDDTQY
TRBV28 | ASTTPRGARTEAF
TRBV6-5 | ASSYSNHRAVTEAF
TRBV6-1 | ASSMGTGGTYEQY
TRBV27 | ASNPGWAEETQY
TRBV30 | AWKGTGGTGELF
TRBV10-1 | ASSGFGEETQY
TRBV28 | ASTRTTNEKLF
TRBV7-2 | ASSLAPGPSYEQY
TRBV7-2 | ASSLGYASDQPQH
TRBV11-2 | ASSSRGPEISYEQY
TRBV28 | ASTLNTGELF
TRBV27 | ASSLWSLEF
TRBV5-1 | ASSSLRQGTEAF
TRBV7-9 | ASSFAGGMYEQY
TRBV5-1 | ASSPRQGGGTEAF
TRBV5-8 | ASSPGRGGRRNEQY
TRBV5-1 | ASSRISGPGFTEAF
TRBV28 | ASSLLGSGNEQY
TRBV9 | ASSAVGTSGSDEQY
TRBV2 | ASEDGGGNNQPQH
TRBV2 | ASSEAVAGSFEQF
TRBV6-5 | ASAPGQGFVETQY
TRBV5-4 | ASSLYGVNYGYT
TRBV28 | ASSSTSWGRETQY
TRBV5-4 | ASSSASGIGIDTQY
TRBV7-2 | ASSLKTGDQPQH
TRBV6-5 | ASSYSWTGGETQY
TRBV18 | ASSPPATIPRTEQF
TRBV5-1 | ASSFPQETQY
TRBV6-1 | ASSVQGGGRYEQY
TRBV5-5 | ASSLGGASAGDTQY
TRBV10-1 | ASSEPSLGDNEQF
TRBV18 | ASSLGNSGNTIY
TRBV11-2 | ASSLGLREPRETQY
TRBV2 | ASTRLAAYNEQF
TRBV5-1 | ASTSGFGDSFYEQY
TRBV30 | AWSPGTGLHEQY
TRBV19 | ASKPQEAYNEQF
TRBV9 | ASSVVPGRQETQY
TRBV5-1 | ASSLTGVGNQPQH
TRBV6-6 | ASRPQGNTEAF
TRBV10-3 | AISGTADSPLH
TRBV19 | ASSTLAGVETQY
TRBV11-2 | ASSLARVGEQF
TRBV25-1 | ASSEEGGRNTIY
TRBV18 | ASSMDRGRVDTQY
TRBV18 | ASSTKVGLAGLADTQY
TRBV28 | ASLGAYQETQY
TRBV5-1 | ASSLDWVGDPPGELF
TRBV5-4 | ASSVGGRQETQY
TRBV21-1 | ASSTRPRLAGDARCHEQF